This T cell receptor (beta chain) was profiled in a study of graft-versus-host responses after intestinal transplantation. CDR3 length: 13 amino acids. Germline CDR1 reads MNHEY; CDR2 reads SMNVEV (reference sequence). V lost 6 bases and J lost 3, with 12 bases in between. Sequencing used immunoSEQ multiplex PCR; TCRdb keeps in-frame clones, though not all of them. The sample lists about 77,000 clones, 92% occurring once. This receptor was taken from a human patient who received an intestinal transplant, so some T cells may come from the graft donor. V usage is TRBV27 and J usage is TRBJ2-7, with D possibly being TRBD1 (7 bases). The sample here was PBMCs, taken 98 days after intestinal transplantation. CDR3 nucleotides: TGTGCCAGCAGACTAGCAGGGGGCTACGAGCAGTACTTC. Residues: CASRLAGGYEQYF.